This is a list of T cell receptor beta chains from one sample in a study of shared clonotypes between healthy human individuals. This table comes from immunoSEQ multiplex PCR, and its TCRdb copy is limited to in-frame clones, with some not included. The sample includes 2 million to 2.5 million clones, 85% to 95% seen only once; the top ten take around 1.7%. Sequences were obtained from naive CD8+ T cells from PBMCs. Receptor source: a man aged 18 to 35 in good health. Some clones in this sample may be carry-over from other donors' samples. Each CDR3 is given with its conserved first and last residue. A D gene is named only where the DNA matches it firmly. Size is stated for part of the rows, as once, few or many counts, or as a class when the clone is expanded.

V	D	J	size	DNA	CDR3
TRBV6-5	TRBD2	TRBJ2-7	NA	TGTGCCAGCAGATTAGCGGGGATGTTCTACGAGCAGTACTTC	CASRLAGMFYEQYF
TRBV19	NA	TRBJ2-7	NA	TGTGCCAGTAGTCCCGGGACGATAAACTACGAGCAGTACTTC	CASSPGTINYEQYF
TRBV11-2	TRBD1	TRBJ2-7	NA	TGTGCCAGCAGCCCAGGGACAGCCTACGAGCAGTACTTC	CASSPGTAYEQYF
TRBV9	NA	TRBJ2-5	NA	TGTGCCAGCAGCGTAGGAGGGCAAGAGACCCAGTACTTC	CASSVGGQETQYF
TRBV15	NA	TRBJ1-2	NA	TGTGCCACCAGCAGAGATCGGAACAGGGCGCACTATGGCTACACCTTC	CATSRDRNRAHYGYTF
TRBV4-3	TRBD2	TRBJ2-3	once	TGCGCCAGCAGCCAAGAAAAAGCGGGAGCCCTCACAGATACGCAGTATTTT	CASSQEKAGALTDTQYF
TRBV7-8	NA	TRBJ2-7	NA	TGTGCCAGCAGCGTAGGATCCAGGGGATACGAGCAGTACTTC	CASSVGSRGYEQYF
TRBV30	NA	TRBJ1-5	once	TGTGCCCACTGCAACGGGGGGATTCTCCCCTACCTCAATCAGCCCCAGCATTTT	CAHCNGGILPYLNQPQHF
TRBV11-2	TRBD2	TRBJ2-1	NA	TGTGCCAGCAGCTCCCGGACTAGCGGGAGGGCTGATGAGCAGTTCTTC	CASSSRTSGRADEQFF
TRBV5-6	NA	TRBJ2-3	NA	TGTGCCAGCAGCCGGGTTGAAGGCTTCCCTGGCACAGATACGCAGTATTTT	CASSRVEGFPGTDTQYF
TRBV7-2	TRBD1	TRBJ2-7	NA	TGTGCCAGCAGCTGGGGACAGGGCCCGCGCTACGAGCAGTACTTC	CASSWGQGPRYEQYF
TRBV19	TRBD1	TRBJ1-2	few	TGTGCCAGCTCCGGGACAGGGTATTATGGCTACACCTTC	CASSGTGYYGYTF
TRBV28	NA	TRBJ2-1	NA	TGTGCCAGCAGCCCCCCTTCGGGGCGCAGGGGAGGGCAGTTCTTC	CASSPPSGRRGGQFF
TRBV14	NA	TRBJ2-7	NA	TGTGCCAGCAGCCTGACTAGCTACGAGCAGTACTTC	CASSLTSYEQYF
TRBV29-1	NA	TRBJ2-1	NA	TGCAGCGTTGAAGAGATCTACAATGAGCAGTTCTTC	CSVEEIYNEQFF
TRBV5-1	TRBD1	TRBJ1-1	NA	TGCGCCAGCAGCTTGGCCCCGACAGGGGGTATCACTGAAGCTTTCTTT	CASSLAPTGGITEAFF
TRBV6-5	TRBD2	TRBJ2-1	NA	TGTGCCAGCAGTTATCTCCGGGGGGATGAGCAGTTCTTC	CASSYLRGDEQFF
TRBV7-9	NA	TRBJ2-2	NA	TGTGCCAGCGCAGAAAACACCGGGGAGCTGTTTTTT	CASAENTGELFF
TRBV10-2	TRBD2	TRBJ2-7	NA	TGCGCCAGCAGTGAGGTGGTAGCGGGATTGGAGAGGGAGCAGTACTTC	CASSEVVAGLEREQYF
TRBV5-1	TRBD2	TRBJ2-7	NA	TGCGCCAGCAGGGGGGCTAGCGGGAGCAGAACCTACGAGCAGTACTTC	CASRGASGSRTYEQYF
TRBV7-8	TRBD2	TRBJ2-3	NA	TGTGCCAGCACCCCGAGCGGGATTGGCACAGATACGCAGTATTTT	CASTPSGIGTDTQYF
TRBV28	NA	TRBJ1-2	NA	TGTGCCAGCAGGGCAGGGACCGGCTACACCTTC	CASRAGTGYTF
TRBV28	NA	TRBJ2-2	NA	TGTGCCAGCAGACCGGGGCCGGAAACCGGGGAGCTGTTTTTT	CASRPGPETGELFF
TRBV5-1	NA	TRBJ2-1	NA	TGCGCCAGCAGCTTCAGGGACAATGAGCAGTTCTTC	CASSFRDNEQFF
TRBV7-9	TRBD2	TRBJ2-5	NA	TGTGCCAGCAGCTCCACGGACGGCGGGGGGGAGACCCAGTACTTC	CASSSTDGGGETQYF
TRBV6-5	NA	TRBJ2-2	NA	TGTGCCACCGGGGACGCCGGCACCGGGGAGCTGTTTTTT	CATGDAGTGELFF
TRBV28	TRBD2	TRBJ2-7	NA	TGTGCCAGCAGCCCTGGACTAGCCAGTTCCTACGAGCAGTACTTC	CASSPGLASSYEQYF
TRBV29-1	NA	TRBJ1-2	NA	TGCAGCGTTCAGGGAGGCTATGGCTACACCTTC	CSVQGGYGYTF
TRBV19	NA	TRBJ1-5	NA	TGTGCCAGTAGTATAGAGTTCAGGATATTGCTGAATCAGCCCCAGCATTTT	CASSIEFRILLNQPQHF
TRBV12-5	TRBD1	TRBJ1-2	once	TGTGCTAGTGCTCGGGACAGGGAGGCTTATGGCTACACCTTC	CASARDREAYGYTF
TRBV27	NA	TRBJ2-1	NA	TGTGCCAGCAGTCCCCCAGAGGTCGGCGATGAGCAGTTCTTC	CASSPPEVGDEQFF
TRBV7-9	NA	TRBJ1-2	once	TGTGCCAGCAGCTTAGGAACTAACTATGGCTACACCTTC	CASSLGTNYGYTF
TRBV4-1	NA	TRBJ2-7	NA	TGCGCCAGCAGCCGGGCCGAGGGCTACGAGCAGTACTTC	CASSRAEGYEQYF
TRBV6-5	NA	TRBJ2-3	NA	TGTGCCAGCAGTTACTCCTCCCAGGGCGCAGATACGCAGTATTTT	CASSYSSQGADTQYF
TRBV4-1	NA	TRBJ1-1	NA	TGCGCCAGCAGCCCCATGGGGGGGAACACTGAAGCTTTCTTT	CASSPMGGNTEAFF
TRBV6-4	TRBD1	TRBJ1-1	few	TGTGCCAGCAGTCCCCGACAGGGGAACACTGAAGCTTTCTTT	CASSPRQGNTEAFF
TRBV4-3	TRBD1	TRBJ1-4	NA	TGCGCCAGCAGCGCCACCGGGACAGGGCGCAATGAAAAACTGTTTTTT	CASSATGTGRNEKLFF
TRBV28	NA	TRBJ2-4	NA	TGTGCCAGCAGTCCCCCGGTTCGGTTAGCCAAAAACATTCAGTACTTC	CASSPPVRLAKNIQYF
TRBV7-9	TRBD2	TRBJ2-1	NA	TGTGCCAGCAGCTCGAACAGCGGGAGGGTTAGGAATGAGCAGTTCTTC	CASSSNSGRVRNEQFF
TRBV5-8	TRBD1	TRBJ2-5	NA	TGTGCCAGCAGCCGCTTCGGGACAGGGTGGGGAGAGACCCAGTACTTC	CASSRFGTGWGETQYF
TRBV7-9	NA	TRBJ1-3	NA	TGTGCCAGCAGCTTAATAGGCCGTGACGGGGGCCGCTCTGGAAACACCATATATTTT	CASSLIGRDGGRSGNTIYF
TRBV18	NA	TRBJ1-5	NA	TGTGCCAGCTCACCATGGGGGACTGAGAATCAGCCCCAGCATTTT	CASSPWGTENQPQHF
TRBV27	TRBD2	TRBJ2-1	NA	TGTGCCAGCAGCACGGGGACTAGCGGGGGATACAATGAGCAGTTCTTC	CASSTGTSGGYNEQFF
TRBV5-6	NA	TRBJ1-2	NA	TGTGCCAGCAGCTTGGAGGGGGGCTATGGCTACACCTTC	CASSLEGGYGYTF
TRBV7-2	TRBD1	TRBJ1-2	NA	TGTGCCAGCAGCTCATGGACAGGGGGCCACTATGGCTACACCTTC	CASSSWTGGHYGYTF
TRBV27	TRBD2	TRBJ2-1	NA	TGTGCCAGCAGTCCCTTCTTGACTAGCGGATACAATGAGCAGTTCTTC	CASSPFLTSGYNEQFF
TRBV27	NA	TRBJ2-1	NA	TGTGCCAGCAGTAGTAGGTTCGAGCAGTTCTTC	CASSSRFEQFF
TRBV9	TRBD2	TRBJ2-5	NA	TGTGCCAGCAGCGTAGGCGGGAGTAGGGAGACCCAGTACTTC	CASSVGGSRETQYF
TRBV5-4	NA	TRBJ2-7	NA	TGTGCCAGCAGCAAACGACAAGACTACGAGCAGTACTTC	CASSKRQDYEQYF
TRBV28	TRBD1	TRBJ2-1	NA	TGTGCCAGCAGTTTCCTGGACAGGGCTTACAATGAGCAGTTCTTC	CASSFLDRAYNEQFF
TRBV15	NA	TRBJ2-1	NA	TGTGCCACCAGCTACGGTGCTTACTACAATGAGCAGTTCTTC	CATSYGAYYNEQFF
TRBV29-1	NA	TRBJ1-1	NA	TGCAGCGTTGAAGACGCTTTCTTT	CSVEDAFF
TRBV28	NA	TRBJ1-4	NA	TGTGCCAGCAGTTTCTCAGGCCAGGGTGGCGAAAAACTGTTTTTT	CASSFSGQGGEKLFF